The clone carrying this TCR beta chain came up a few times. What it recognizes is unknown. The V end lost 5 bases, the J end lost 7 bases, and 11 bases lay between the germline ends. The CDR3 extends over 12 amino acids. In germline, CDR1 is SNHLY, CDR2 FYNNEI. These data are taken from a study of early stage breast cancer tumors. General observations from the study: Comparing each tissue with blood distinguished tumor from normal in about 90% of the 16 patients. Tumors had about 2.3-fold higher T cell density than normal breast.

Data came from immunoSEQ multiplex PCR; TCRdb stores just in-frame clones and leaves some out. The data contain tens of thousands of clones, about 78% of them singletons. This clonotype was obtained from a person between 50 and 60 years old with breast cancer. The sample was blood. The V gene is TRBV2, the J gene TRBJ1-1, with D perhaps matching TRBD1 (5 bases). The CDR3 nucleotides are TGTGCCAGCAGTCTGGACACGCATGAAGCTTTCTTT. It specifies CASSLDTHEAFF.